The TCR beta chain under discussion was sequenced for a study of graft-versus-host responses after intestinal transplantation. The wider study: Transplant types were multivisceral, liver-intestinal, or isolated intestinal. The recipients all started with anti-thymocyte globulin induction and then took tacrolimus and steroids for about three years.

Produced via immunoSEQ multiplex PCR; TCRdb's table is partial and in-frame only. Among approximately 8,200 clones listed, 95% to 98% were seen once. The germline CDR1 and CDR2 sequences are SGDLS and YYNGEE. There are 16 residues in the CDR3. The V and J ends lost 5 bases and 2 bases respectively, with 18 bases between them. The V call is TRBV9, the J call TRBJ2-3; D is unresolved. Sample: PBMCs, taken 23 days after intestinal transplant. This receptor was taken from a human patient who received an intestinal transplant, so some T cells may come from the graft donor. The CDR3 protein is CASSPPRTQITDTQYF. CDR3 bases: TGTGCCAGCAGTCCCCCCCGGACCCAGATCACAGATACGCAGTATTTT.